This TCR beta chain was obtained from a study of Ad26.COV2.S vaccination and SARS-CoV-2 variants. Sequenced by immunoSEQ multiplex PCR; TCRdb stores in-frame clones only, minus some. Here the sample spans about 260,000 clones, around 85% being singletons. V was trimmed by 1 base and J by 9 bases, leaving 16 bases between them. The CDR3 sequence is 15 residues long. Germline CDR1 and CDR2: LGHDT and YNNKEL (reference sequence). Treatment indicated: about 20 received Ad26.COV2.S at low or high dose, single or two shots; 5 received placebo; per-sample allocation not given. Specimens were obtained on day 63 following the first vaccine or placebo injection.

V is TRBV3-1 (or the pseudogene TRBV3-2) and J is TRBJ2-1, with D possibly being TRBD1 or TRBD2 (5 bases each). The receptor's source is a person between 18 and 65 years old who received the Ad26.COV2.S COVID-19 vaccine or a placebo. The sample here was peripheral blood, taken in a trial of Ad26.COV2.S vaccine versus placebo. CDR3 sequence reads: CASSQAQAFGGEQFF. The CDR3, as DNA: TGTGCCAGCAGCCAAGCTCAGGCCTTTGGGGGTGAGCAGTTCTTC.